The 29 T cell receptor beta chains given below trace back to one sample, sequenced in a study of vaccination and CD4 T cells after COVID-19. These receptors lack a known antigen. Scientists ran DNA taken from cultured CD4+ T cells through the Oncomine TCR Beta short-read assay for sequencing. TCRdb recomputed calls from the PCR reads with MiXCR, one row per CDR3 protein. The sample lists about 17,000 distinct CDR3 sequences, roughly three fifths occurring once. Treatment: roughly ten-day PBMC culture with coronavirus spike peptide pools or control peptides (ViraFEST assay). The input for sequencing was CD4+ T cells from blood, cultured in vitro, taken after SARS-CoV-2 vaccination. All receptors come from a human donor who had recovered from COVID-19.

The rearrangement uses TRBV20-1 and TRBJ2-2; D could derive from TRBD1 or TRBD2 (5 bases each). CDR1 is DFQATT and CDR2 is SNEGSKA in the germline V gene (reference sequence). The germline V and J ends were trimmed by 3 bases and 4 bases, with 15 bases remaining between them. The CDR3 totals 15 residues. The CDR3 reads CSASGGVLSTGELFF. The CDR3 DNA follows: TGCAGTGCTAGTGGGGGAGTTTTGAGCACCGGGGAGCTGTTTTTT.

V is TRBV3-1 and J is TRBJ2-1, with 11 bases fitting TRBD2. V dropped 3 bases and J dropped 10; count of bases not matched to a gene: 5. In germline, CDR1 is LGHDT, CDR2 YNNKEL (reference sequence). This CDR3 has 14 residues. For the CDR3, the DNA is TGTGCCAGCAGCCACCTAGCGGGGGGACGGGAGCAGTTCTTC. Translating it yields CASSHLAGGREQFF.

V usage is TRBV6-2 or TRBV6-3 and J usage is TRBJ2-2; D may be TRBD1 (5 bases). V lost 5 bases, J lost 8 bases, and 9 bases lay in between. CDR1 MNHEY and CDR2 SVGEGT come from the germline V gene. The CDR3 runs 12 residues. The CDR3 nucleotides are TGTGCCAGCAGTAAACGACAGGGGGAGCTGTTTTTT. Amino acid sequence: CASSKRQGELFF.

The V call is TRBV10-3, the J call TRBJ2-2, with 11 bases fitting TRBD2. The CDR3 consists of 16 residues. The ends lost 10 bases at V and 0 bases at J; junction bases unmatched: 7. CDR1 is ENHRY, CDR2 SYGVKD, per germline. The CDR3 nucleotides are TGTGCCACTAGCGGGGGGATCACAGCGAACACCGGGGAGCTGTTTTTT. The encoded protein is CATSGGITANTGELFF.

The chain uses TRBV19 and TRBJ2-5, with D perhaps TRBD1 (6 bases). Germline loops: CDR1 LNHDA, CDR2 SQIVND (reference sequence). V dropped 3 bases and J dropped 1 base, with 12 bases sitting between them. The CDR3 has 15 residues. CDR3 in amino acids: CASSMSRGGQETQYF. The CDR3, as DNA: TGTGCCAGTAGTATGTCCAGGGGTGGCCAAGAGACCCAGTACTTC. Full variable domain (rest looked up from reference TRBV19 and TRBJ2-5): DGGITQSPKYLFRKEGQNVTLSCEQNLNHDAMYWYRQDPGQGLRLIYYSQIVNDFQKGDIAEGYSVSREKKESFPLTVTSAQKNPTAFYLCASSMSRGGQETQYFGPGTRLLVL.

The V call is TRBV11-3, the J call TRBJ2-5; D is perhaps TRBD2 (5 bases). The CDR3 contains 17 residues. Per the germline V gene, CDR1 is SGHNT and CDR2 is YENEEA. The V end was cut by 0 bases, the J end by 2 bases, with 16 bases between. This CDR3 is CASSLEWAADPQETQYF. The CDR3 region has the DNA TGTGCCAGCAGCTTAGAATGGGCAGCGGATCCTCAAGAGACCCAGTACTTC.

By share, this clonotype ranks as medium-sized (0.01 to 0.1%). V is TRBV11-3 and J is TRBJ1-1; D not certain. Looked up from germline, CDR1 is SGHNT and CDR2 is YENEEA. The CDR3 loop spans 14 amino acids. Trimming stripped 1 base from V and 6 bases from J, with 12 bases between. CDR3 coding DNA: TGTGCCAGCAGCTTAGGACGGCTAAGCGCTGAAGCTTTCTTT. It is translated as CASSLGRLSAEAFF.

The chain uses TRBV7-9 and TRBJ2-1; D is unresolved. Trimming pared 5 bases from V and 2 bases from J, leaving 7 bases between. The CDR3 extends over 13 amino acids. Looked up from germline, CDR1 is SEHNR and CDR2 is FQNEAQ (reference sequence). For the CDR3, the DNA is TGTGCCAGCAGCCCCCGAACCTACAATGAGCAGTTCTTC. It specifies CASSPRTYNEQFF.

This clonotype has only a few counts. This chain joins TRBV19 and TRBJ1-2; D is ambiguous. The CDR3 extends over 16 amino acids. V was clipped by 1 base and J by 2 bases, with 14 bases between them. The germline gives CDR1 LNHDA, CDR2 SQIVND (reference sequence). The CDR3 sequence: CASSIAPPAHNYGYTF. CDR3 sequence (DNA): TGTGCCAGTAGTATAGCCCCTCCGGCACACAACTATGGCTACACCTTC.

This clonotype has only a few counts. The chain carries TRBV20-1 and TRBJ1-2, with D perhaps TRBD1 (5 bases). Germline assignment: CDR1 DFQATT and CDR2 SNEGSKA (reference sequence). The CDR3 has 13 residues. V was cut by 3 bases and J by 7 bases, with 15 bases left in between. CDR3 in amino acids: CSARERGSGGYTF. CDR3 in DNA: TGCAGTGCTAGGGAACGGGGGTCGGGTGGCTACACCTTC.

This rearrangement joins TRBV6-1 to TRBJ2-5; 7 bases match TRBD1. The CDR3 is made up of 15 amino acids. After removal of 2 bases from V and 1 base from J, the junction contained 4 bases not matched to a gene. Germline V gene lookup returns CDR1 MNHNS and CDR2 SASEGT. This CDR3 reads CASSESRTGQETQYF. As DNA, the CDR3 is TGTGCCAGCAGTGAATCGCGGACAGGCCAAGAGACCCAGTACTTC.

The V gene is TRBV20-1, the J gene TRBJ1-3; a weak D match, TRBD1 (5 bases). The germline CDR1 and CDR2 sequences are DFQATT and SNEGSKA (reference sequence). The CDR3 has 14 amino acids. Trimming left V 3 bases short and J 3 bases short, with 12 bases between. In nucleotides, the CDR3 is TGCAGTGCTAGGGCCCTCGACAGTGGAAACACCATATATTTT. This translates into CSARALDSGNTIYF.

The gene calls are TRBV9 and TRBJ2-1; tentatively, D is TRBD2 (6 bases). Germline V gene data show CDR1 as SGDLS and CDR2 as YYNGEE. This CDR3 is built from 15 residues. Trimming cost V 2 bases and J 0 bases, with 9 bases left between them. In nucleotides, the CDR3 is TGTGCCAGCAGCGTCCTCGGGGGCTCCTACAATGAGCAGTTCTTC. Its protein is CASSVLGGSYNEQFF.

This clonotype was seen a handful of times. The chain carries TRBV6-2 or TRBV6-3 and TRBJ2-2; the D call may be TRBD1 or TRBD2 (6 bases each). Germline V gives CDR1 MNHEY, CDR2 SVGEGT. Trimming shortened V by 1 base and J by 5 bases, and 11 bases separated the two germline ends. CDR3 length: 15 residues. The CDR3: CASSYWGARTGELFF. The CDR3 DNA reads TGTGCCAGCAGTTACTGGGGGGCGAGAACCGGGGAGCTGTTTTTT.

The chain employs TRBV27 and TRBJ1-1; 7 positions match TRBD1. This CDR3 comprises 14 residues. Losses at the gene ends were 3 bases for V and 0 bases for J; bases not matched to a gene: 1. Germline V gives CDR1 MNHEY, CDR2 SMNVEV (reference sequence). The CDR3 region is CASSLGTVNTEAFF. The CDR3, as DNA: TGTGCCAGCAGTTTGGGGACAGTGAACACTGAAGCTTTCTTT.

This chain links TRBV2 with TRBJ1-6; no firm D call. Deletions cut 10 bases from V and 0 bases from J, with 13 bases between. Germline-derived CDR1 and CDR2 are SNHLY and FYNNEI. The CDR3 has 15 amino acids. CDR3 region: CATRAESSYNSPLHF. The CDR3 DNA sequence: TGTGCCACCCGGGCGGAGAGCTCCTATAATTCACCCCTCCACTTT.

The V gene is TRBV27, the J gene TRBJ2-7; a possible D gene is TRBD1 (5 bases). The CDR3 length is 15 residues. The germline V and J ends were trimmed by 0 bases and 2 bases, with 11 bases remaining between them. Germline-derived CDR1 and CDR2 are MNHEY and SMNVEV (reference sequence). The CDR3 DNA sequence: TGTGCCAGCAGTTTATCGGGGCGTGCCCCCTACGAGCAGTACTTC. Protein sequence: CASSLSGRAPYEQYF.

V usage is TRBV6-2 or TRBV6-3 and J usage is TRBJ1-2; D perhaps matches TRBD1 (5 bases). CDR3 length: 13 residues. The V end lost 7 bases, the J end lost 6 bases, and 15 bases lay between the germline ends. The germline gives CDR1 MNHEY, CDR2 SVGEGT. CDR3 nucleotides: TGTGCCAGCAAAAGAGAGGGGCGGGATGGCTACACCTTC. Translating it yields CASKREGRDGYTF.

The chain combines TRBV20-1 with TRBJ2-3, with D unclear. Trimming cost V 8 bases and J 7 bases, with 13 bases left between them. Germline CDR1 reads DFQATT; CDR2 reads SNEGSKA (reference sequence). The CDR3 is made up of 11 amino acids. The CDR3 sequence: CSTPRQNTQYF. CDR3 sequence (DNA): TGCAGTACTCCCCGTCAGAATACGCAGTATTTT.

This chain connects TRBV6-2 or TRBV6-3 to TRBJ2-3, with D perhaps TRBD2 (6 bases). Looked up from germline, CDR1 is MNHEY and CDR2 is SVGEGT. The CDR3 runs to 13 residues. V lost 6 bases to trimming and J lost 11 bases, with 18 bases between them. The CDR3 loop reads CASSSAVTGGQYF. As DNA, the CDR3 is TGTGCCAGCAGCTCCGCCGTCACCGGGGGGCAGTATTTT.

This sequence joins TRBV20-1 and TRBJ1-1, with D unresolved. Trimming shortened V by 0 bases and J by 6 bases, and 5 bases separated the two germline ends. CDR1 is DFQATT, CDR2 SNEGSKA, per germline (reference sequence). The CDR3 has 11 residues. This chain's CDR3 is CSARDLAEAFF. DNA for the CDR3: TGCAGTGCTAGAGATTTGGCTGAAGCTTTCTTT.

The J gene is TRBJ2-1, the V gene TRBV7-8; 9 nucleotides match TRBD2. Germline trimming cut 2 bases from V and 6 bases from J; bases unmatched to any gene: 8. CDR1 is SGHVS, CDR2 FQNEAQ, per germline. The CDR3 loop spans 16 amino acids. The CDR3 nucleotides are TGTGCCAGCAGCTTACTCGGCGGGAGGGTGAGCAATGAGCAGTTCTTC. The encoded protein is CASSLLGGRVSNEQFF.

The rearrangement uses TRBV20-1 and TRBJ2-5; D is tentatively TRBD1 or TRBD2 (5 bases each). The CDR3 contains 14 residues. The germline CDR1 and CDR2 sequences are DFQATT and SNEGSKA (reference sequence). The V and J ends lost 2 bases and 5 bases respectively, with 15 bases between them. The CDR3 spells CSARKVEGLETQYF. For the CDR3, the DNA is TGCAGTGCTAGAAAGGTAGAGGGGTTGGAGACCCAGTACTTC.

This sequence joins TRBV5-1 and TRBJ1-1; a possible D gene is TRBD1 (6 bases). V was clipped by 2 bases and J by 3 bases, with 23 bases between them. The CDR3 is 18 amino acids. The germline CDR1 and CDR2 sequences are SGHRS and YFSETQ. The CDR3 nucleotides are TGCGCCAGCAGCTTTGCAAACAGGGCATCATATGGCGACACTGAAGCTTTCTTT. Protein: CASSFANRASYGDTEAFF.

The rearrangement joins TRBV27 to TRBJ2-7, with 8 bases lining up with TRBD2. The ends lost 2 bases at V and 6 bases at J; junction bases unmatched: 15. CDR3 length: 17 residues. Germline V lookup: CDR1 MNHEY, CDR2 SMNVEV (reference sequence). The CDR3 region is CASSLDRTTGRAGEQYF. For the CDR3, the DNA is TGTGCCAGCAGTTTAGACCGGACTACCGGGAGGGCCGGCGAGCAGTACTTC.

J is TRBJ1-1 and V is TRBV7-2; no clear D gene. The CDR3 runs 16 residues. Germline lookup yields CDR1 SGHTA and CDR2 FQGNSA. V was trimmed by 5 bases and J by 4 bases, leaving 20 bases between them. CDR3 coding DNA: TGTGCCAGCAGCCCTATGCTCGCGATCTCCCCCACTGAAGCTTTCTTT. Its translation: CASSPMLAISPTEAFF.

The V gene is TRBV24-1, the J gene TRBJ2-1; D call uncertain. V lost 1 base to trimming and J lost 6 bases, with 0 bases between them. Germline V CDR1 and CDR2: KGHDR, SFDVKD. The length of the CDR3 is 11 residues. CDR3 sequence reads: CATSDFNEQFF. CDR3 sequence (DNA): TGTGCCACCAGTGATTTCAATGAGCAGTTCTTC.

This clonotype showed up just a few times. The chain has TRBV7-2 and TRBJ1-2, with D tentatively TRBD1 (5 bases). This CDR3 contains 15 residues. V was pared by 1 base and J by 4 bases, with 13 bases between. The germline V gene encodes CDR1 SGHTA and CDR2 FQGNSA. The CDR3 sequence is CASSLGAGPSYGYTF. CDR3 sequence (DNA): TGTGCCAGCAGCTTAGGGGCAGGGCCCTCCTATGGCTACACCTTC.

V and J are TRBV7-2 and TRBJ2-3, with 11 bases fitting TRBD2. CDR1 and CDR2 (germline): SGHTA, FQGNSA. The ends lost 10 bases at V and 1 base at J; junction bases unmatched: 10. The length of the CDR3 is 16 residues. CDR3 nucleotides: TGTGCCACCTCCGGGACTAGCGGTCTGCGCACAGATACGCAGTATTTT. Translated, it gives CATSGTSGLRTDTQYF.